Listed below are T cell receptor beta chains from one sample, sequenced in a study of blood T cell repertoires in COVID-19. Libraries were prepared by immunoSEQ multiplex PCR; TCRdb keeps only in-frame clonotypes and omits some of them. The table shows roughly 180,000 clones, with about 84% occurring only once. The sequencing input was PBMCs or T cells enriched from blood (not recorded which). All receptors derive from a middle-aged woman with acute COVID-19. Both conserved end residues are part of each CDR3. Each record gives: V gene, CDR3 protein.

>TRBV9
CASSEGEGRADTQYF
>TRBV5-6
CASSLAPAGGRETQYF
>TRBV7-2
CASSLLGGPSYNEQFF
>TRBV2
CASRVLAGGYNEQFF
>TRBV5-1
CASSLEVPSGGYTF
>TRBV6-5
CASSPSGVYNEQFF
>TRBV12-3/TRBV12-4
CASSLARNEAFF
>TRBV20-1
CSASTSSGNRKVTDTQYF
>TRBV5-4
CASSMGLAGVTAYEQYF
>TRBV11-2
CASSPRTETTEAFF
>TRBV5-1
CASSFIAGGSYNEQFF
>TRBV2
CASMSTEAFF
>TRBV5-6
CASSLLPGLAGTGELFF
>TRBV6-1
CASSEVQGAEAFF
>TRBV9
CASSALLAGGTDTQYF
>TRBV10-3
CAIRTSGYNEQFF
>TRBV25-1
CASSEMRGGGAFF
>TRBV28
CASSFTSPGGFYGYTF
>TRBV15
CATLTELAGGNEQFF
>TRBV19
CASKKGQGRNTIYF
>TRBV9
CASSVAPTSGRGNEQFF
>TRBV5-1
CASSWTGQNSPLHF
>TRBV19
CASSIASGSAYEQYF
>TRBV11-2
CASSLARDRFPSEQYF
>TRBV21-1
CASSKLIGGRSYNEQFF
>TRBV6-1
CASSEGSGFSYNEQFF
>TRBV30
CAWRPGNEKLFF
>TRBV28
CASSFRVSEEKLFF
>TRBV27
CASSLSERLAGVEQFF
>TRBV18
CASSPAAGYSYEQYF
>TRBV7-9
CASSLEREKNEQFF
>TRBV7-9
CASSHPGGRTSHGQFF
>TRBV14
CASSLLAGLYNEQFF
>TRBV18
CASSPGGQDHYEQYF
>TRBV7-2
CASSYRARHTGELFF
>TRBV7-9
CASSPWTSGRASYNEQFF
>TRBV4-1
CASSTGQGNGELFF
>TRBV11-2
CASSSGGETQYF
>TRBV5-1
CASSLLAGVSSYEQYF
>TRBV6-5
CASRGGGYSGNTIYF
>TRBV11-2
CASSSLRIYEQYF
>TRBV9
CASSSPGTGANVLTF
>TRBV27
CASSFQGPGREKLFF
>TRBV27
CASSFYTMGQGTDGYTF
>TRBV5-6
CASSWDRANEQYF
>TRBV23-1
CASSQSRELRDEQFF
>TRBV29-1
CSARPPGAYNEQFF
>TRBV29-1
CSVTSVRANNEQFF
>TRBV4-2
CASSQELAGVTGELFF
>TRBV19
CASSISPGGEAFF
>TRBV27
CASSLKSTGETEAFF
>TRBV10-3
CAISRQQNTEAFF
>TRBV14
CASSQANQPQHF
>TRBV5-1
CASSSGESPLHF
>TRBV5-6
CASRNGQGIYGYTF
>TRBV7-9
CASSLGSVEKLFF
>TRBV19
CASSSLQGFSGEAFF
>TRBV7-9
CASSAAGEQFF
>TRBV10-3
CAISEKTGGASWQFF
>TRBV3-1/TRBV3-2
CASSPTGTEAFF